Below are 28 T cell receptor beta chains sequenced from a single sample in a study of shared clonotypes between healthy human individuals. This table comes from immunoSEQ multiplex PCR, and its TCRdb copy is limited to in-frame clones, with some not included. Among under 1,100,000 clones, roughly 80% were seen once, and the ten largest hold approximately 1.5%. Sequencing input: memory CD4+ T cells sorted from blood. As to subset: CD45RA-negative fraction. Source of these receptors: a man younger than 35 in good health.

This clone was seen a handful of times. The V and J genes are TRBV4-1 and TRBJ1-1, with D possibly TRBD1 on 5 matching bases. The CDR3 is 15 amino acids. Deletions cut 0 bases from V and 1 base from J, with 9 bases between. Germline V gene sequence: CDR1 MGHRA, CDR2 YSYEKL. The CDR3 reads CASSQEGAQNTEAFF. CDR3 coding DNA: TGCGCCAGCAGCCAAGAAGGGGCCCAGAACACTGAAGCTTTCTTT.

This clone has just a few counts. The chain recombines TRBV6-5 with TRBJ1-1, with D possibly being TRBD1 (6 bases). V lost 1 base and J lost 1, with 10 bases in between. In germline, CDR1 is MNHEY, CDR2 SVGAGI. The CDR3 extends over 15 amino acids. CDR3 in amino acids: CASSYYRVPNTEAFF. CDR3 nucleotide sequence: TGTGCCAGCAGTTACTACAGGGTTCCGAACACTGAAGCTTTCTTT.

This clone was seen only a few times. The rearrangement joins TRBV19 to TRBJ1-2, with D maybe TRBD1 (6 bases). V was shortened by 7 bases and J by 7 bases, with 10 bases between the two germline ends. The CDR3 is 11 amino acids. The germline V gene has CDR1 LNHDA and CDR2 SQIVND (reference sequence). The CDR3 coding sequence is TGTGCCAGTAAGACAGGACGTGGCTACACCTTC. This translates into CASKTGRGYTF.

The rearrangement uses TRBV6-6 and TRBJ2-1; 11 nucleotides agree with TRBD2. This CDR3 spans 15 amino acids. CDR1 and CDR2 from the germline V gene are MNHNY and SVGAGI (reference sequence). J gave up 5 bases and V 6 bases, and 6 bases lay outside the gene matches. CDR3 loop: CASSPSGRFDNEQFF. DNA of the CDR3: TGTGCCAGCAGCCCTAGCGGGAGGTTTGACAATGAGCAGTTCTTC.

The V gene is TRBV5-1, the J gene TRBJ2-5, with 9 positions matching TRBD1. This CDR3 contains 15 residues. Unmatched junction bases numbered 5, after V lost 0 bases and J lost 5 bases. The V gene's germline CDR1 is SGHRS and CDR2 YFSETQ. CDR3 residues: CASSLGGGQGETQYF. The CDR3 DNA sequence: TGCGCCAGCAGCTTGGGAGGAGGACAGGGGGAGACCCAGTACTTC.

This rearrangement joins TRBV6-1 to TRBJ2-2; tentative D call: TRBD1 (6 bases). There are 14 residues in the CDR3. Trimming removed 7 bases from V and 1 base from J, with 10 bases in between. The germline V gene has CDR1 MNHNS and CDR2 SASEGT. The CDR3 here is CASNGQLNTGELFF. CDR3 nucleotides: TGTGCCAGCAATGGACAGTTGAACACCGGGGAGCTGTTTTTT.

J is TRBJ1-5 and V is TRBV19, with no clear D. Looked up from germline, CDR1 is LNHDA and CDR2 is SQIVND (reference sequence). This CDR3 comprises 15 residues. The V and J ends lost 5 bases and 0 bases respectively, with 11 bases between them. Here the CDR3 reads CASSEVGYSNQPQHF. The CDR3 region has the DNA TGTGCCAGTAGTGAGGTGGGATATAGCAATCAGCCCCAGCATTTT.

This sequence joins TRBV6-5 and TRBJ2-7; D perhaps matches TRBD1 (5 bases). The germline CDR1 and CDR2 sequences are MNHEY and SVGAGI. CDR3 size: 14 residues. V shed 6 bases and J shed 0 bases, with 12 bases lying between them. CDR3 bases: TGTGCCAGCAGCCTTCGACAGAGCTCCTACGAGCAGTACTTC. This translates into CASSLRQSSYEQYF.

The chain employs TRBV6-5 and TRBJ1-4; D uncertain. Germline values: CDR1 MNHEY, CDR2 SVGAGI. The length of the CDR3 is 14 residues. With 5 bases removed from V and 6 bases from J, the gap between germline ends came to 13 bases. The DNA for the CDR3 is TGTGCCAGCAGTCCCTCGTTCGGGGATGAAAAACTGTTTTTT. This codes for CASSPSFGDEKLFF.

The rearrangement links TRBV30 to TRBJ1-6, with 7 bases matching TRBD1. Per germline, CDR1 GTSNPN and CDR2 SVGIG (reference sequence). J was trimmed by 5 bases and V by 3 bases; bases with no gene match: 7. This CDR3 is built from 15 residues. The CDR3 region has the DNA TGTGCCTGGAGAAAAGGGGGCAGAAATAATTCACCCCTCCACTTT. It encodes CAWRKGGRNNSPLHF.

The chain links TRBV28 to TRBJ1-2; D call uncertain. V was shortened by 3 bases and J by 8 bases, with 19 bases between the two germline ends. Germline V gene sequence: CDR1 MDHEN, CDR2 SYDVKM. This CDR3 contains 15 residues. The CDR3 bases are TGTGCCAGCAGTTTTGCTAAGAATAGGTGGGCCGGCTACACCTTC. Protein sequence: CASSFAKNRWAGYTF.

This chain connects TRBV7-2 to TRBJ1-1, with a tentative D call TRBD1 (5 bases). Germline CDR1 SGHTA, CDR2 FQGNSA. V was trimmed by 5 bases and J by 0 bases, leaving 13 bases between them. The CDR3 runs 15 residues. Here the CDR3 reads CASSPRQYMNTEAFF. The CDR3 nucleotides are TGTGCCAGCAGCCCGCGACAGTACATGAACACTGAAGCTTTCTTT.

The rearrangement links TRBV18 to TRBJ2-4; D perhaps matches TRBD1 (6 bases). The V end lost 6 bases, the J end lost 1 base, and 13 bases lay between the germline ends. Germline-derived CDR1 and CDR2 are KGHSH and LQKENI. CDR3 size: 15 residues. The CDR3 loop reads CASSLGAGAKNIQYF. The CDR3 DNA is TGTGCCAGCTCGCTGGGGGCGGGTGCCAAAAACATTCAGTACTTC.

There are a few counts of this clone. The rearrangement joins TRBV30 to TRBJ1-1; D is perhaps TRBD1 (5 bases). The CDR3 loop spans 15 amino acids. CDR1 is GTSNPN, CDR2 SVGIG, per germline (reference sequence). V shed 2 bases and J shed 7 bases, with 20 bases lying between them. CDR3: CAWSRRTEQGVEAFF. As DNA, the CDR3 is TGTGCCTGGAGTAGAAGAACCGAGCAAGGGGTTGAAGCTTTCTTT.

The rearrangement uses TRBV5-4 and TRBJ2-7; 8 bases align to TRBD2. The V gene end was trimmed by 0 bases and the J gene end by 5 bases; junction bases not matched to a gene: 4. The CDR3 is 14 residues long. Germline V gives CDR1 SGHNT, CDR2 YYREEE (reference sequence). The CDR3 spells CASSLGGRRDEQYF. CDR3 coding DNA: TGTGCCAGCAGCTTGGGCGGGAGGAGGGACGAGCAGTACTTC.

This chain links TRBV19 with TRBJ2-3; 9 bases match TRBD2. V shed 6 bases, J shed 0 bases, and the junction held 4 bases outside the gene matches. This CDR3 has 15 amino acids. The germline V gene encodes CDR1 LNHDA and CDR2 SQIVND (reference sequence). The chain's CDR3 is CASRTSGASTDTQYF. CDR3 nucleotides: TGTGCCAGTAGGACTAGCGGAGCTAGCACAGATACGCAGTATTTT.

This clone was found once. This chain links TRBV6-6 with TRBJ2-7, with 10 bases matching TRBD2. Trimming at V came to 6 bases and at J to 0 bases, leaving 5 bases not matched to a gene. There are 15 residues in the CDR3. Germline V lookup: CDR1 MNHNY, CDR2 SVGAGI (reference sequence). CDR3 protein: CASSRPSGSSYEQYF. CDR3 bases: TGTGCCAGCAGCAGACCTAGCGGGAGCTCCTACGAGCAGTACTTC.

This rearrangement joins TRBV19 to TRBJ1-5, with D maybe TRBD1 (5 bases). V was shortened by 8 bases and J by 1 base, with 12 bases between the two germline ends. CDR1 is LNHDA and CDR2 is SQIVND in the germline V gene (reference sequence). The CDR3 loop spans 14 amino acids. The CDR3 is CASYMGGSNQPQHF. The CDR3 bases are TGTGCCAGTTATATGGGGGGGAGCAATCAGCCCCAGCATTTT.

The chain employs TRBV5-4 and TRBJ2-3; TRBD2 matches at 8 bases. This CDR3 has 15 amino acids. Germline trimming cut 1 base from V and 0 bases from J; bases unmatched to any gene: 1. CDR1 is SGHNT, CDR2 YYREEE, per germline (reference sequence). In DNA form, the CDR3 reads TGTGCCAGCAGCTTGAAGCGGGGGAGCACAGATACGCAGTATTTT. It codes for CASSLKRGSTDTQYF.

The V and J genes are TRBV30 and TRBJ2-6; 8 bases fit TRBD1. The germline V gene encodes CDR1 GTSNPN and CDR2 SVGIG (reference sequence). CDR3 length: 15 amino acids. V lost 5 bases and J lost 2; bases outside the gene matches: 5. In nucleotides, the CDR3 is TGTGCCTGGGTCAAGACAGGGGCTGGGGCCAACGTCCTGACTTTC. Translation: CAWVKTGAGANVLTF. Variable domain in full (rest from reference TRBV30 and TRBJ2-6): SQTIHQWPATLVQPVGSPLSLECTVEGTSNPNLYWYRQAAGRGLQLLFYSVGIGQISSEVPQNLSASRPQDRQFILSSKKLLLSDSGFYLCAWVKTGAGANVLTFGAGSRLTVL.

The genes are TRBV5-1 and TRBJ1-3; 8 bases are a match to TRBD1. The V segment lost 0 bases and the J segment 0 bases; nucleotides outside the gene matches: 5. The CDR3 totals 17 residues. The germline CDR1 and CDR2 sequences are SGHRS and YFSETQ. The CDR3 reads CASSLVQGQASGNTIYF. CDR3 bases: TGCGCCAGCAGCTTGGTTCAGGGACAGGCCTCTGGAAACACCATATATTTT.

The chain joins TRBV18 to TRBJ1-2; D perhaps matches TRBD1 (6 bases). V was cut by 1 base and J by 2 bases, with 8 bases left in between. The CDR3 sequence is 14 residues long. From germline, CDR1 is KGHSH and CDR2 LQKENI. The chain's CDR3 is CASSPQGVNYGYTF. CDR3 nucleotides: TGTGCCAGCTCACCACAGGGGGTCAACTATGGCTACACCTTC.

Notes on this clone: With only one base between it and a far larger clone, this is likely a read error. Additional DNA sequences in this sample encode the identical CDR3. The chain combines TRBV5-6 with TRBJ2-3; D is undetermined. V was cut by 3 bases and J by 6 bases, with 5 bases left in between. This CDR3 spans 11 amino acids. The germline V gene encodes CDR1 SGHDT and CDR2 YYEEEE. CDR3 protein: CASSSGDTQYF. CDR3 in DNA: TGTGCCAGCAGCTCCGGGGATACGCAGTATTTT.

V gene TRBV13 combines with J gene TRBJ1-1; D ambiguous. The V end was cut by 2 bases, the J end by 1 base, with 8 bases between. The CDR3 covers 14 residues. Per germline, CDR1 PRHDT and CDR2 FYEKMQ (reference sequence). CDR3 in amino acids: CASSLIGSNTEAFF. CDR3 in DNA: TGTGCCAGCAGCTTAATAGGGTCGAACACTGAAGCTTTCTTT.

CDR3 sequence: CASWSSGAGSLGYTF. CDR3 coding DNA: TGTGCCAGCTGGAGCTCCGGGGCCGGCTCTCTTGGCTACACCTTC. The chain combines TRBV6-5 with TRBJ1-2; D possibly corresponds to TRBD1 (5 bases). Germline V gives CDR1 MNHEY, CDR2 SVGAGI. The CDR3 totals 15 residues. V lost 8 bases to trimming and J lost 7 bases, with 23 bases between them.

V usage is TRBV9 and J usage is TRBJ2-7; TRBD2 matches at 9 bases. There are 15 residues in the CDR3. In germline, CDR1 is SGDLS, CDR2 YYNGEE. The ends lost 4 bases at V and 4 bases at J; junction bases unmatched: 9. Here the CDR3 reads CASSLGSGSSYEQYF. In DNA form, the CDR3 reads TGTGCCAGCAGCTTAGGTAGCGGGAGTTCGTACGAGCAGTACTTC.

The chain employs TRBV6-1 and TRBJ2-3; 8 bases agree with TRBD2. Germline loops: CDR1 MNHNS, CDR2 SASEGT. CDR3 length: 15 amino acids. Trimming cost V 8 bases and J 8 bases; bases outside gene matches: 15. The CDR3 region has the DNA TGTGCCAGCGGACATTATACAGCGGGGGCGGGTACGCAGTATTTT. Its protein product is CASGHYTAGAGTQYF.

The rearrangement links TRBV5-1 to TRBJ2-7, with D possibly TRBD1 on 6 matching bases. Germline V gives CDR1 SGHRS, CDR2 YFSETQ. The ends were cut back, 4 bases at V and 5 bases at J, with 22 bases in the middle. This CDR3 is built from 16 residues. This CDR3 reads CASSMGPTTGRDEQYF. The CDR3 DNA reads as TGCGCCAGCAGCATGGGCCCTACGACAGGCCGCGACGAGCAGTACTTC.